This note documents a single T cell receptor (beta chain) sequence. As yet, its antigen is unknown. These data originate in a study of regulatory T cells in long-lasting Graves disease. Study-level background: Persistent Graves' disease meant over 5 years of antithyroid drugs with positive TSH receptor antibodies.

Indicated time point: persistent/refractory GD, antithyroid drugs over 5 years with positive TRAb. PBMCs provided the RNA from which the TCR library was made. The study, taken as a whole, reports: Segments TRBV28, TRBJ1-2 and TRBJ2-5 showed preferential usage in persistent disease.

Relying on iRepertoire HTBI primers and Arm-PCR of CDR3 regions, the team built TCR beta libraries. TCRdb redid the calling of the multiplex PCR reads with MiXCR, one entry per CDR3 protein. The table shows approximately 360,000 distinct CDR3 sequences, with roughly 25% occurring only once. The germline V gene has CDR1 GTSNPN and CDR2 SVGIG (reference sequence). CDR3 length: 14 amino acids. V was trimmed by 4 bases and J by 4 bases, leaving 13 bases between them. The sequenced sample was peripheral blood mononuclear cells (PBMCs), obtained when the disease was refractory, from a patient treated with antithyroid drugs. The sequence derives from a woman aged 40 to 50 with Graves disease. The chain uses TRBV30 and TRBJ2-2, with TRBD1 as a possible D gene (5 bases). CDR3 DNA: TGTGCCTGGAACAGGCAGGCTCTCACCGGGGAGCTGTTTTTT. Translated: CAWNRQALTGELFF.